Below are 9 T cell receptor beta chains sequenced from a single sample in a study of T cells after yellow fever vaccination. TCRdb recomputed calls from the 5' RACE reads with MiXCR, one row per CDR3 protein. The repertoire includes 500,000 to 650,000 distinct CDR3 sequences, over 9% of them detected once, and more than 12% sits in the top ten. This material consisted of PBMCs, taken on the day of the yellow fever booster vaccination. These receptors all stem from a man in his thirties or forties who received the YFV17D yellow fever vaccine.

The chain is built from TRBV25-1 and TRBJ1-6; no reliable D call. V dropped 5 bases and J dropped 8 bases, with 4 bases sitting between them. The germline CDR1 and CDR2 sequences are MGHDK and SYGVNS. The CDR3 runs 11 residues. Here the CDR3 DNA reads TGTGCCAGCAGTCAAGATTCACCCCTCCACTTT. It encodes CASSQDSPLHF.

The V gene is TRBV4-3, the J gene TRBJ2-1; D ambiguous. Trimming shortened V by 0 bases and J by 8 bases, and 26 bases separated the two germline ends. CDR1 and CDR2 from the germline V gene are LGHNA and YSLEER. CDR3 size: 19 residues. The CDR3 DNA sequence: TGCGCCAGCAGCCAAGAGAGTAGCCCCCGCCGTAGTATGGCATATGAGCAGTTCTTC. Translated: CASSQESSPRRSMAYEQFF.

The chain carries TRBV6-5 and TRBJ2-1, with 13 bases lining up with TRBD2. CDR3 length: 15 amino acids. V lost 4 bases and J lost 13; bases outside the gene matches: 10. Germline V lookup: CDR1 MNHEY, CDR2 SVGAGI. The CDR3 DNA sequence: TGTGCCAGCAGTTTAGGGACTAGCGGGAACCCAGTTCAGTTCTTC. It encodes CASSLGTSGNPVQFF.

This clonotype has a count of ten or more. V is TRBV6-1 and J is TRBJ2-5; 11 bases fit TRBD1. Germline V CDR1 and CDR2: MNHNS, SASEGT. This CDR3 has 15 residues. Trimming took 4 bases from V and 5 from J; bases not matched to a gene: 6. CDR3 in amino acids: CASSALGQGGETQYF. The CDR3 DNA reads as TGTGCCAGCAGTGCATTGGGACAGGGGGGCGAGACCCAGTACTTC.

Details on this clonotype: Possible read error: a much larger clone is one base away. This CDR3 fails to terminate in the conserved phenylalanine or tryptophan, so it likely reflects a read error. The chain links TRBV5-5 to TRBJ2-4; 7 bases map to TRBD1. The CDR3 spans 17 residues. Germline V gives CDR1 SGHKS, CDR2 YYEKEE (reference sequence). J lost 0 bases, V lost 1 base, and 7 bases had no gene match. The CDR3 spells CASSLIGGGLAKNIQYV. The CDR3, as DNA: TGTGCCAGCAGCTTGATAGGGGGCGGTTTAGCCAAAAACATTCAGTACGTC.

CDR3 amino acids: CASSPGQSNEKLFF. The DNA of the CDR3 is TGTGCCAGCAGCCCGGGACAGAGTAATGAAAAACTGTTTTTT. This chain connects TRBV9 to TRBJ1-4; 7 positions match TRBD1. V was clipped by 4 bases and J by 4 bases; unmatched bases: 4. The CDR3 is 14 amino acids. Per the germline V gene, CDR1 is SGDLS and CDR2 is YYNGEE.

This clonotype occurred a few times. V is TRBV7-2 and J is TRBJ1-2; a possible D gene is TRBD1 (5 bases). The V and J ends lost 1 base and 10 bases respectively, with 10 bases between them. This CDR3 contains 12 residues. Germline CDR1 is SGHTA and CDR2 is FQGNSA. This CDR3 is CASSLVGTTYTF. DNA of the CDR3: TGTGCCAGCAGCTTAGTAGGGACCACCTACACCTTC. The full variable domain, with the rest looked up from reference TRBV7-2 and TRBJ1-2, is GAGVSQSPSNKVTEKGKDVELRCDPISGHTALYWYRQSLGQGLEFLIYFQGNSAPDKSGLPSDRFSAERTGGSVSTLTIQRTQQEDSAVYLCASSLVGTTYTFGSGTRLTVV.

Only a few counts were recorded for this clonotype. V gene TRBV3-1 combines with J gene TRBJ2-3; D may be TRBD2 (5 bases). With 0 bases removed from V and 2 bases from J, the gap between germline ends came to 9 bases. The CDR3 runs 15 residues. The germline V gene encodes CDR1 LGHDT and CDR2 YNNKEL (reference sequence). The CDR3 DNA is TGTGCCAGCAGCCAAGACACTAGGCTCACAGATACGCAGTATTTT. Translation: CASSQDTRLTDTQYF.

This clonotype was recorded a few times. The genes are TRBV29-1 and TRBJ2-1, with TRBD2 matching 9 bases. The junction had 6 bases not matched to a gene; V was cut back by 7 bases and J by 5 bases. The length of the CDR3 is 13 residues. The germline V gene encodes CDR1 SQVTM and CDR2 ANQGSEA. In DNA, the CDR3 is TGCAGCGAGTCCGGGACTAGCAACAATGAGCAGTTCTTC. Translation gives CSESGTSNNEQFF.